The sample holds one count of the clone carrying this T cell receptor (beta chain). Antigen unknown. Trimming shortened V by 2 bases and J by 9 bases, and 10 bases separated the two germline ends. Germline CDR1 DFQATT, CDR2 SNEGSKA (reference sequence). The CDR3 consists of 11 residues. The study ran its PCR with 60 Vbeta and 13 Jbeta primers. Clones were read by immunoSEQ multiplex PCR, and TCRdb kept only the in-frame ones, dropping some. Among about 200,000 clones listed, 75% to 90% were seen once. The data were obtained in a study of cytomegalovirus exposure and HLA in healthy donors. Overall study results and limits: Some public TCRs appeared in many individuals, while most sequences were rare.

This sequence joins TRBV20-1 and TRBJ1-1, with D possibly TRBD1 on 5 matching bases. Sequencing input: PBMCs. The TCR comes from a woman aged 25 to 45 in good health and CMV-seronegative. The CDR3: CSARHGTKAFF. The CDR3 coding sequence is TGCAGTGCTAGACATGGGACTAAAGCTTTCTTT.